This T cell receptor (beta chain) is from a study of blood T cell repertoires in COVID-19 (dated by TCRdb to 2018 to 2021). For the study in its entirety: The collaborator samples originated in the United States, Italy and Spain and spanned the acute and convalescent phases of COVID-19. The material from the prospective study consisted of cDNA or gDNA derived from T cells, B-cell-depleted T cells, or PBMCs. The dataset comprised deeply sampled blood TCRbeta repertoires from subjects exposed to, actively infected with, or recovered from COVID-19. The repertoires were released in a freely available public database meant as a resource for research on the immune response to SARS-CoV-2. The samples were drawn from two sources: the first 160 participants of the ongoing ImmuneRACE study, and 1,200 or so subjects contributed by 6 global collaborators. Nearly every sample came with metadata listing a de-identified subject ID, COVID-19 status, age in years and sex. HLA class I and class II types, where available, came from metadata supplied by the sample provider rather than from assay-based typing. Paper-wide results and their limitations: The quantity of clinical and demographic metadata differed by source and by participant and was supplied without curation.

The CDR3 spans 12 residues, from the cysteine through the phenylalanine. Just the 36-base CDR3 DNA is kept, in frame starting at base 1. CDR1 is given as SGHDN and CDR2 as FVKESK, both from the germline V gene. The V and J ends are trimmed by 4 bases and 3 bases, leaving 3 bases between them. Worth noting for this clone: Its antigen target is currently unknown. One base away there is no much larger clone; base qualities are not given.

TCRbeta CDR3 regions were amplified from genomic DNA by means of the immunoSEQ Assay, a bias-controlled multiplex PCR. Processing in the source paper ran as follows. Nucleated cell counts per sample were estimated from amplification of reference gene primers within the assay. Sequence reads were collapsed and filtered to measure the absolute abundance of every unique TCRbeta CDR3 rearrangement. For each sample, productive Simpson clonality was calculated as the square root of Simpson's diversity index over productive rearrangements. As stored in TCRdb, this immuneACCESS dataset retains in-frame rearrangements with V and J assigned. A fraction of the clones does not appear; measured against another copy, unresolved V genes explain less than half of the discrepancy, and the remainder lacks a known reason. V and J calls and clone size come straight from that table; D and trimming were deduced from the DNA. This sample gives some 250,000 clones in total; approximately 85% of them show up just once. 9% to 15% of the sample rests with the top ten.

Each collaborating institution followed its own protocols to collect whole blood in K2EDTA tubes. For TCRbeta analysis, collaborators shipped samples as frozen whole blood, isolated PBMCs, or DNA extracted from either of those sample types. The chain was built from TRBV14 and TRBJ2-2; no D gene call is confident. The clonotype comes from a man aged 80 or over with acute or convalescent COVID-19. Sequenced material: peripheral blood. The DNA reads TGTGCCAGCAGCCCTGACACCGGGGAGCTGTTTTTT. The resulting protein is CASSPDTGELFF. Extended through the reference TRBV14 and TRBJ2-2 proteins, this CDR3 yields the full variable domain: EAGVTQFPSHSVIEKGQTVTLRCDPISGHDNLYWYRRVMGKEIKFLLHFVKESKQDESGMPNNRFLAERTGGTYSTLKVQPAELEDSGVYFCASSPDTGELFFGEGSRLTVL.